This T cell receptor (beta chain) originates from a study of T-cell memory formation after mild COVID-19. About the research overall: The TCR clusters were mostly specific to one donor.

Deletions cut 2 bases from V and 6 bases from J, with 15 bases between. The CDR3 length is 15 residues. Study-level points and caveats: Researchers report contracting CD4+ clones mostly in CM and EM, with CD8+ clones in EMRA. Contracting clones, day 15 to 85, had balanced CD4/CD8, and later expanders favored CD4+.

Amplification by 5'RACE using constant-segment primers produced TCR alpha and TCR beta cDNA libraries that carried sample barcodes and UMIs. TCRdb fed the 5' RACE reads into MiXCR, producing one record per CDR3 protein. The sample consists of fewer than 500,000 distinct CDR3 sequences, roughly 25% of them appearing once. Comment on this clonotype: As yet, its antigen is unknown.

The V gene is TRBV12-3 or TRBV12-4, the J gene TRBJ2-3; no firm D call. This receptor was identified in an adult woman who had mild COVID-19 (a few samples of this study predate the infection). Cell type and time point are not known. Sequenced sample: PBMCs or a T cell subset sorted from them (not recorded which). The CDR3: CASSLFRTDRDTQYF. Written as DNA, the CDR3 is TGTGCCAGCAGTTTATTTCGGACGGATCGGGATACGCAGTATTTT.